The 27 T cell receptor beta chains presented below share a single source sample, sequenced in a study of cytomegalovirus exposure and HLA in healthy donors. The PCR had 60 Vbeta and 13 Jbeta primers. The assay was immunoSEQ multiplex PCR, and TCRdb's table has in-frame clones only and misses some. The sample shows about 130,000 clones, around 84% of them seen only once. The sequencing input was PBMCs. The receptors shown here come from a man aged 45 to 65 in good health and CMV-seronegative.

The chain combines TRBV5-6 with TRBJ2-5; possible D gene TRBD2, 5 bases. V lost 1 base and J 7 bases, leaving 11 bases between the germline ends. The germline V gene has CDR1 SGHDT and CDR2 YYEEEE. This CDR3 contains 13 residues. As DNA, the CDR3 is TGTGCCAGCAGCTTGTTGCTCGGAGGGACCCAGTACTTC. Protein sequence: CASSLLLGGTQYF.

This chain uses TRBV2 with TRBJ2-2, with 8 bases lining up with TRBD1. Looked up from germline, CDR1 is SNHLY and CDR2 is FYNNEI. The V and J ends lost 7 bases and 1 base, in that order; junction bases with no gene match: 2. This CDR3 spans 14 amino acids. The CDR3 DNA reads as TGTGCCAGCACCGGGACAGGGAACACCGGGGAGCTGTTTTTT. Protein sequence: CASTGTGNTGELFF.

The chain recombines TRBV5-6 with TRBJ2-7; a possible D gene is TRBD2 (6 bases). The CDR3 consists of 14 residues. The V end was cut by 4 bases, the J end by 2 bases, with 13 bases between. Germline-derived CDR1 and CDR2 are SGHDT and YYEEEE. This CDR3 is CASSHGWGAYEQYF. The CDR3 DNA reads as TGTGCCAGCAGCCACGGTTGGGGGGCCTACGAGCAGTACTTC.

This rearrangement joins TRBV4-1 to TRBJ1-1; TRBD1 agrees at 8 bases. Trimming removed 3 bases from V and 1 base from J; junction bases left unmatched: 10. CDR3 size: 17 residues. Germline V gives CDR1 MGHRA, CDR2 YSYEKL. CDR3 sequence: CASSQSTTGTGNTEAFF. The CDR3 DNA sequence: TGCGCCAGCAGCCAGAGTACGACCGGGACAGGGAACACTGAAGCTTTCTTT.

The chain uses TRBV7-9 and TRBJ2-1; 7 bases align to TRBD1. This CDR3 has 15 residues. Germline trimming cut 3 bases from V and 2 bases from J; bases unmatched to any gene: 4. Germline V lookup: CDR1 SEHNR, CDR2 FQNEAQ (reference sequence). The CDR3 loop reads CASSFLTGPYNEQFF. As DNA, the CDR3 is TGTGCCAGCAGCTTCCTGACAGGGCCCTACAATGAGCAGTTCTTC.

Regarding this clone: The same CDR3 can be traced to other DNA sequences in this sample. The V call is TRBV18, the J call TRBJ1-2; weak D call: TRBD1 (5 bases). V lost 6 bases, J lost 7 bases, and 15 bases lay in between. This CDR3 region has 13 residues. Per germline, CDR1 KGHSH and CDR2 LQKENI. CDR3 coding DNA: TGTGCCAGCTCGCCGGGACTGGGTGGTGGCTACACCTTC. Translating it yields CASSPGLGGGYTF.

V is TRBV6-6 and J is TRBJ1-6; 9 nucleotides match TRBD1. This CDR3 comprises 15 residues. The J segment lost 9 bases and the V segment lost 5 bases, leaving 8 bases of the junction unmatched. CDR1 MNHNY and CDR2 SVGAGI come from the germline V gene (reference sequence). For the CDR3, the DNA is TGTGCCAGCAGTATGGGGACAGGGCCTCTTTCACCCCTCCACTTT. Its translation is CASSMGTGPLSPLHF.

The CDR3 DNA is TGTGCCAGCAGTCCCCGGGCAGGGCCCTCTAACTATGGCTACACCTTC. This translates into CASSPRAGPSNYGYTF. The chain employs TRBV6-4 and TRBJ1-2; TRBD1 might be the D (5 bases). Trimming removed 5 bases from V and 0 bases from J, with 16 bases in between. Per germline, CDR1 MRHNA and CDR2 SNTAGT. The CDR3 runs to 16 residues.

This chain connects TRBV2 to TRBJ1-1, with 7 bases that match TRBD1. The junction had 18 bases not matched to a gene; V was cut back by 4 bases and J by 4 bases. Germline V gives CDR1 SNHLY, CDR2 FYNNEI. This CDR3 region has 18 residues. The DNA of the CDR3 is TGTGCCAGCAGTGCCCGTAGGACAGGCATAGGCTCGGGCACTGAAGCTTTCTTT. It translates to CASSARRTGIGSGTEAFF.

This clone turned up a few times. The chain combines TRBV5-1 with TRBJ2-5; 8 bases align to TRBD1. V trimming: 4 bases; J trimming: 2 bases; junction bases outside the gene matches: 1. The CDR3 length is 13 residues. CDR1 is SGHRS and CDR2 is YFSETQ in the germline V gene. CDR3 residues: CASSRTGQETQYF. In nucleotides, the CDR3 is TGCGCCAGCAGCCGGACAGGGCAAGAGACCCAGTACTTC. Full variable domain (missing parts from reference TRBV5-1 and TRBJ2-5): KAGVTQTPRYLIKTRGQQVTLSCSPISGHRSVSWYQQTPGQGLQFLFEYFSETQRNKGNFPGRFSGRQFSNSRSEMNVSTLELGDSALYLCASSRTGQETQYFGPGTRLLVL.

The J gene is TRBJ1-1, the V gene TRBV6-5; D gene uncertain. The germline V gene encodes CDR1 MNHEY and CDR2 SVGAGI. CDR3 length: 15 residues. V lost 0 bases to trimming and J lost 4 bases, with 12 bases between them. DNA of the CDR3: TGTGCCAGCAGTTACTCAGCGGTCAGATCCACTGAAGCTTTCTTT. Its protein product is CASSYSAVRSTEAFF.

The chain links TRBV5-4 to TRBJ2-7; D perhaps matches TRBD2 (6 bases). CDR1 is SGHNT and CDR2 is YYREEE in the germline V gene (reference sequence). The V and J ends lost 3 bases and 5 bases respectively, with 12 bases between them. This CDR3 has 13 residues. The CDR3 nucleotides are TGTGCCAGCAGCTCGGGGGACGAAGACGAGCAGTACTTC. Protein: CASSSGDEDEQYF.

The chain combines TRBV5-1 with TRBJ2-4; TRBD1 might be the D (5 bases). CDR3 length: 14 amino acids. V shed 2 bases and J shed 10 bases, with 16 bases lying between them. CDR1 is SGHRS, CDR2 YFSETQ, per germline. CDR3 bases: TGCGCCAGCAGCTTTGACAGACCCTGGGGAATTCAGTACTTC. This gives the protein CASSFDRPWGIQYF.

Concerning this clone itself: Other DNA sequences in this sample translate to the same CDR3. This chain links TRBV30 with TRBJ1-3; maybe TRBD1 (5 bases). Germline CDR1 is GTSNPN and CDR2 is SVGIG (reference sequence). This CDR3 has 13 residues. V was clipped by 2 bases and J by 0 bases, with 5 bases between them. The CDR3 loop is CAWSRGSGNTIYF. Here the CDR3 DNA reads TGTGCCTGGAGTAGGGGCTCTGGAAACACCATATATTTT.

The chain employs TRBV12-1 and TRBJ1-2; TRBD1, the D gene given by the table, was not confirmed from the DNA. TRBV12-1 represents a pseudogene. The CDR3 is 15 amino acids. The CDR3 coding sequence is TGTGCCAGCAGCGCACGACAGGGAGGTTCGGAAGGCTACACCTTC. Translating gives CASSARQGGSEGYTF.

This clone occurred a few times. The V gene is TRBV27, the J gene TRBJ1-1; 8 nucleotides match TRBD1. Germline V gene data show CDR1 as MNHEY and CDR2 as SMNVEV (reference sequence). After removal of 0 bases from V and 0 bases from J, the junction contained 3 bases not matched to a gene. This CDR3 is built from 16 residues. The CDR3 DNA sequence: TGTGCCAGCAGTTTATCACCAGGGGGCCTGAACACTGAAGCTTTCTTT. Translation gives CASSLSPGGLNTEAFF.

The chain joins TRBV27 to TRBJ1-3; D is unresolved. Germline CDR1 reads MNHEY; CDR2 reads SMNVEV (reference sequence). V was pared by 8 bases and J by 0 bases, with 8 bases between. This CDR3 has 13 amino acids. The CDR3 region is CASAMYSGNTIYF. CDR3 DNA sequence: TGTGCCAGCGCGATGTACTCTGGAAACACCATATATTTT.

CDR3: CASSITSGGAADTQYF. The CDR3 DNA reads as TGTGCCAGCAGCATCACTAGCGGGGGGGCCGCAGATACGCAGTATTTT. This sequence joins TRBV7-2 and TRBJ2-3; 13 positions match TRBD2. The CDR3 has 16 residues. Germline-derived CDR1 and CDR2 are SGHTA and FQGNSA. The ends lost 5 bases at V and 4 bases at J; junction bases unmatched: 6.

In its sample, this clone was seen once. The rearrangement links TRBV5-1 to TRBJ2-2, with D uncertain. Trimming removed 1 base at V and 0 bases at J, with 10 bases between. The CDR3 contains 16 residues. The germline CDR1 and CDR2 sequences are SGHRS and YFSETQ. CDR3 sequence reads: CASSLKGGANTGELFF. The CDR3 coding sequence is TGCGCCAGCAGCTTGAAAGGCGGCGCGAACACCGGGGAGCTGTTTTTT.

This sequence joins TRBV10-3 and TRBJ1-1; maybe TRBD1 (6 bases). The germline V and J ends were trimmed by 5 bases and 1 base, with 8 bases remaining between them. The CDR3 contains 13 residues. CDR1 ENHRY and CDR2 SYGVKD come from the germline V gene. The CDR3: CAISRTENTEAFF. CDR3 sequence (DNA): TGTGCCATCAGTAGGACAGAGAACACTGAAGCTTTCTTT.

The chain links TRBV6-1 to TRBJ1-6, with 9 bases lining up with TRBD1. Germline V gene data show CDR1 as MNHNS and CDR2 as SASEGT. V shed 3 bases and J 5 bases; nucleotides not matched to a gene: 2. The CDR3 totals 15 residues. The CDR3 loop is CASSETGGDNSPLHF. The DNA of the CDR3 is TGTGCCAGCAGTGAGACAGGGGGTGATAATTCACCCCTCCACTTT.

This clone was observed a few times. The chain links TRBV11-2 to TRBJ2-2, with D tentatively TRBD2 (6 bases). Looked up from germline, CDR1 is SGHAT and CDR2 is FQNNGV. The V end lost 7 bases, the J end lost 6 bases, and 18 bases lay between the germline ends. The length of the CDR3 is 15 residues. This CDR3 reads CASIPTSTSAGELFF. In DNA form, the CDR3 reads TGTGCCAGCATCCCGACTAGTACCTCCGCCGGGGAGCTGTTTTTT.

V is TRBV7-6 and J is TRBJ2-2, with TRBD2 identical over 12 bases. Germline V gene lookup returns CDR1 SGHVS and CDR2 FNYEAQ. This CDR3 is built from 16 residues. V lost 5 bases and J lost 5; bases outside the gene matches: 6. CDR3 sequence reads: CASSELGLAGTGELFF. For the CDR3, the DNA is TGTGCCAGCAGCGAGTTGGGACTAGCGGGTACCGGGGAGCTGTTTTTT.

The genes are TRBV6-5 and TRBJ2-1; TRBD1 matches 8 bases. Germline CDR1 MNHEY, CDR2 SVGAGI. The length of the CDR3 is 15 residues. V dropped 5 bases and J dropped 0; count of bases not matched to a gene: 3. The DNA for the CDR3 is TGTGCCAGCAGTGCTACAGGGGGCTCCTACAATGAGCAGTTCTTC. The encoded protein is CASSATGGSYNEQFF.

The chain recombines TRBV5-1 with TRBJ1-2; D is possibly TRBD1 (6 bases). Germline CDR1 and CDR2: SGHRS and YFSETQ. Trimming stripped 4 bases from V and 3 bases from J, with 16 bases between. This CDR3 is 15 amino acids long. The CDR3 region has the DNA TGCGCCAGCAGCCGGACCTTGGACAGAGACTATGGCTACACCTTC. It translates to CASSRTLDRDYGYTF.

The J gene is TRBJ1-3, the V gene TRBV30; weak D call: TRBD1 (5 bases). The CDR3 is 17 amino acids. V was pared by 3 bases and J by 0 bases, with 18 bases between. Germline V lookup: CDR1 GTSNPN, CDR2 SVGIG (reference sequence). The CDR3 here is CAWSLVTDHRSGNTIYF. The CDR3 DNA sequence: TGTGCCTGGAGCCTCGTGACAGATCATCGCTCTGGAAACACCATATATTTT.

The chain has TRBV30 and TRBJ1-3; D call uncertain. With 1 base removed from V and 1 base from J, the gap between germline ends came to 5 bases. This CDR3 has 13 amino acids. Germline-derived CDR1 and CDR2 are GTSNPN and SVGIG (reference sequence). CDR3 residues: CAWSGQSGNTIYF. In DNA, the CDR3 is TGTGCCTGGAGTGGGCAGTCTGGAAACACCATATATTTT. Looking up the rest from reference TRBV30 and TRBJ1-3 gives the full variable domain: SQTIHQWPATLVQPVGSPLSLECTVEGTSNPNLYWYRQAAGRGLQLLFYSVGIGQISSEVPQNLSASRPQDRQFILSSKKLLLSDSGFYLCAWSGQSGNTIYFGEGSWLTVV.